This TCR beta chain was sequenced for a study of blood T cells in healthy people across ages. Germline V gives CDR1 MNHNS, CDR2 SASEGT. Trimming shortened V by 4 bases and J by 7 bases, and 7 bases separated the two germline ends. The CDR3 is made up of 11 amino acids. On this clonotype itself: The antigen is not known.

Isolation yielded PBMCs, at least 6.5 million per sample, in every case. PCR was performed a second time for about 6 to 11 cycles using a sample-barcoded 5' primer and a J-beta primer mix. TCRdb reanalysed the 5' RACE reads using MiXCR and keeps one entry per CDR3 protein. The sample lists 650,000 to 1,000,000 distinct CDR3 sequences; 35% to 40% were seen once. Study findings and constraints: Getting older went along with TCR beta diversity per million T cells dropping roughly linearly. Shifts in expanded clonotypes may have been confounded by donor CMV status, which was unknown. TCR beta diversity correlated strongly with naive T cell percentage.

The rearrangement uses TRBV6-1 and TRBJ1-1, with D possibly TRBD1 on 5 matching bases. Sequencing was done on a sample of blood. The sequence derives from a man younger than 35 in good health. This CDR3 is CASSGDYEAFF. The CDR3 DNA follows: TGTGCCAGCAGTGGGGACTATGAAGCTTTCTTT.